One and the same sample provided the 8 T cell receptor beta chains below, sequenced in a study of T cell responses to AZD1222 COVID-19 vaccine. Libraries were prepared by immunoSEQ multiplex PCR; TCRdb keeps only in-frame clonotypes and omits some of them. The data contain about 92,000 clones, 80% to 90% of them singletons. Here the sequenced sample was peripheral blood, taken on day 0 of AZD1222 vaccination. Every receptor here comes from an adult in good health.

This CDR3 reads CASSVRQGYFSGNTIYF. The CDR3 coding sequence is TGTGCCAGCAGTGTACGACAGGGTTACTTCTCTGGAAACACCATATATTTT. The chain links TRBV6-1 to TRBJ1-3; 7 positions match TRBD1. The CDR3 runs to 17 residues. Germline loops: CDR1 MNHNS, CDR2 SASEGT. The V gene end was trimmed by 4 bases and the J gene end by 0 bases; junction bases not matched to a gene: 9.

This clone was found once. J is TRBJ2-1 and V is TRBV7-3; 8 bases align to TRBD2. The CDR3 has 15 residues. The germline CDR1 and CDR2 sequences are SGHTA and FQGTGA. Losses at the gene ends were 1 base for V and 3 bases for J; bases not matched to a gene: 2. CDR3 nucleotides: TGTGCCAGCAGCTTAAACGCGGGGGGCTACAATGAGCAGTTCTTC. Residues: CASSLNAGGYNEQFF. The complete variable domain, with remaining parts taken from reference TRBV7-3 and TRBJ2-1, reads GAGVSQTPSNKVTEKGKYVELRCDPISGHTALYWYRQSLGQGPEFLIYFQGTGAADDSGLPNDRFFAVRPEGSVSTLKIQRTERGDSAVYLCASSLNAGGYNEQFFGPGTRLTVL.

This clone was recorded a few times. This rearrangement joins TRBV10-1 to TRBJ1-2, with D hard to call. Per germline, CDR1 WNHNN and CDR2 SYGVQD (reference sequence). The CDR3 is 14 residues long. V lost 10 bases, J lost 3 bases, and 18 bases lay in between. CDR3 loop: CATARLRLHYGYTF. DNA of the CDR3: TGCGCCACGGCCAGATTAAGACTTCACTATGGCTACACCTTC.

The rearrangement joins TRBV5-3 to TRBJ1-2; tentatively, D is TRBD1 (5 bases). TRBV5-3 is an ORF; its function is uncertain. This CDR3 is 14 amino acids long. V lost 7 bases to trimming and J lost 0 bases, with 13 bases between them. The CDR3 nucleotides are TGTGCCAGAGCGGTCCGGGGGACTAACTATGGCTACACCTTC. As protein: CARAVRGTNYGYTF.

The rearrangement uses TRBV5-1 and TRBJ2-1; no firm D call. This CDR3 spans 14 amino acids. CDR1 is SGHRS and CDR2 is YFSETQ in the germline V gene. V shed 4 bases and J shed 8 bases, with 16 bases lying between them. The CDR3 spells CASSTISRRDEQFF. The CDR3, as DNA: TGCGCCAGCAGCACAATCTCCCGAAGGGATGAGCAGTTCTTC.

The chain is built from TRBV2 and TRBJ1-2; tentatively, D is TRBD1 (5 bases). V lost 7 bases to trimming and J lost 1 base, with 13 bases between them. The CDR3 totals 14 residues. Per the germline V gene, CDR1 is SNHLY and CDR2 is FYNNEI. CDR3 protein: CASKLTDYNYGYTF. The CDR3 nucleotides are TGTGCCAGCAAGTTGACAGATTATAACTATGGCTACACCTTC.

V and J are TRBV5-1 and TRBJ1-3; TRBD1 might be the D (5 bases). The CDR3 length is 14 residues. The ends were cut back, 2 bases at V and 1 base at J, with 7 bases in the middle. Germline V CDR1 and CDR2: SGHRS, YFSETQ. Here the CDR3 reads CASSFTGSGNTIYF. CDR3 nucleotides: TGCGCCAGCAGCTTCACAGGATCTGGAAACACCATATATTTT.

This rearrangement joins TRBV3-1 (or the pseudogene TRBV3-2) to TRBJ2-7; 9 nucleotides line up with TRBD1. The CDR3 loop spans 14 amino acids. Germline V gene sequence: CDR1 LGHDT, CDR2 YNNKEL (reference sequence). Trimming removed 4 bases from V and 4 bases from J; junction bases left unmatched: 5. In DNA, the CDR3 is TGTGCCAGCAGCCCCGGGACAGGGACGTACGAGCAGTACTTC. It is translated as CASSPGTGTYEQYF.